Listed below are T cell receptor beta chains from one sample, sequenced in a study of blood T cell repertoires in COVID-19. Assay: immunoSEQ multiplex PCR; the TCRdb copy retains only in-frame clones and omits some. The sample shows over 150,000 clones, 84% of them seen only once. Sequenced input: peripheral blood. These receptors were collected from a human donor in a cohort sampled during active COVID-19. CDR3s include the opening cysteine and the closing phenylalanine or tryptophan. A D gene is named only where the DNA matches it firmly. Rows give clone size only sometimes, using once, few, many, or a class for an expanded clone.

TRBV5-1	TRBJ1-3	-	-	TGCGCCAGCAGCTTGGATGGGGGCCGCTCTGGAAACACCATATATTTT	CASSLDGGRSGNTIYF
TRBV7-6	TRBJ2-6	-	-	TGTGCCAGTGCTTTGGGAGGGGGGACTGGGGCCAACGTCCTGACTTTC	CASALGGGTGANVLTF
TRBV13	TRBJ1-1	-	-	TGTGCCAGCAGCTTAATTGGTCCGGTGATCGAAGCTTTCTTT	CASSLIGPVIEAFF
TRBV28	TRBJ1-2	-	-	TGTGCCAGCAGTTTGGAGGGGAACTATGGCTACACCTTC	CASSLEGNYGYTF
TRBV27	TRBJ2-1	-	TRBD1	TGTGCCAGCAGACTGCGGGGACAGGGTATCCCCTATGATTACAATGAGCAGTTCTTC	CASRLRGQGIPYDYNEQFF
TRBV7-2	TRBJ2-1	-	TRBD2	TGTGCCAGCAGCCGGGAGGGGTACGAGACGAATGAGCAGTTCTTC	CASSREGYETNEQFF
TRBV7-9	TRBJ1-6	-	TRBD1	TGTGCCAGCAGCCGCTGGACAGGGGATAATTCACCCCTCCACTTT	CASSRWTGDNSPLHF
TRBV3-1/TRBV3-2	TRBJ1-3	-	-	TGTGCCAGCAGCCAAGAAGTGAGCTCTGGAAACACCATATATTTT	CASSQEVSSGNTIYF
TRBV11-2	TRBJ1-4	-	-	TGTGCCAGCAGCTTCTGGACAGATAATGAAAAACTGTTTTTT	CASSFWTDNEKLFF
TRBV6-5	TRBJ2-1	-	TRBD1	TGTGCCAGCAGACAAACCGGGACAGGTTCTGGAGAGCAGTTCTTC	CASRQTGTGSGEQFF
TRBV7-2	TRBJ2-5	once	TRBD2	TGTGCCAGCAGCCTAGCGGCGGGGGAGACCCAGTACTTC	CASSLAAGETQYF
TRBV4-1	TRBJ2-3	-	TRBD2	TGCGCCAGCAGCCAAGCCGGGACTAGCGGCACAGATACGCAGTATTTT	CASSQAGTSGTDTQYF
TRBV15	TRBJ2-7	-	TRBD1	TGTGCCACCAGCGCGTGGACAGGGGGTAACTACGAGCAGTACTTC	CATSAWTGGNYEQYF
TRBV7-8	TRBJ2-5	few	-	TGTGCCAGCACCACAGGGACCCAAGAGACCCAGTACTTC	CASTTGTQETQYF
TRBV28	TRBJ1-2	few	TRBD1	TGTGCCAGCAGTCCGACAGGGGGCCTTGGCTACACCTTC	CASSPTGGLGYTF
TRBV18	TRBJ2-7	few	-	TGTGCCAGCTCACCACCGGGGCAGGATCACCGCCGCCCCTACGAGCAGTACTTC	CASSPPGQDHRRPYEQYF
TRBV19	TRBJ1-6	-	-	TGTGCCAGTAACCCACGGCGGGTGACCTATAATTCACCCCTCCACTTT	CASNPRRVTYNSPLHF
TRBV19	TRBJ1-1	-	-	TGTGCCAGTGGGACATCTCTGGGGACTGAAGCTTTCTTT	CASGTSLGTEAFF
TRBV4-1	TRBJ1-5	few	TRBD1	TGCGCCAGCAGCCAACGATCAACAGGGGGTAAGGGCAATCAGCCCCAGCATTTT	CASSQRSTGGKGNQPQHF
TRBV5-1	TRBJ1-2	-	TRBD1	TGCGCCAGCAGCTTCGGACAGGGGGGTGGCTACACCTTC	CASSFGQGGGYTF
TRBV5-4	TRBJ2-5	-	-	TGTGCCAGCTCCTCCCGGGGGTACCAAGAGACCCAGTACTTC	CASSSRGYQETQYF
TRBV11-2	TRBJ2-1	-	-	TGTGCCAGCAGCCCGTCGGGGTCCTACAATGAGCAGTTCTTC	CASSPSGSYNEQFF
TRBV6-2/TRBV6-3	TRBJ2-3	once	-	TGTGCCAGCAGTTACACCGGGACTAGCACAGATACGCAGTATTTT	CASSYTGTSTDTQYF
TRBV3-1/TRBV3-2	TRBJ1-6	-	-	TGTGCCAGCAGCCAAAGGATCATGCGGACCCTCCGGGGGAATTCACCCCTCCACTTT	CASSQRIMRTLRGNSPLHF
TRBV2	TRBJ2-2	-	TRBD2	TGTGCCAGCACGAGAGGGACTAGCGGGGCGGGGACCGGGGAGCTGTTTTTT	CASTRGTSGAGTGELFF
TRBV28	TRBJ2-1	-	-	TGTGCCAGCAGTCCTAGCCAAAACGACAATGAGCAGTTCTTC	CASSPSQNDNEQFF
TRBV10-2	TRBJ2-7	-	TRBD2	TGCGCCAGCAGTGACTCAGGACTAGCGGGGGCTTCCTACGAGCAGTACTTC	CASSDSGLAGASYEQYF
TRBV28	TRBJ1-1	-	TRBD1	TGTGCCAGCAGTTTATTCGTGACAGGGGCCGGAGCTTTCTTT	CASSLFVTGAGAFF
TRBV19	TRBJ2-4	-	TRBD2	TGTGCCAGTAGTATATGGGCTCTAGCGGGAGCCAAAAACATTCAGTACTTC	CASSIWALAGAKNIQYF
TRBV5-5	TRBJ1-1	-	-	TGTGCCAGCAGCTTGTTTGGGGGCCGGGAGGCGAACACTGAAGCTTTCTTT	CASSLFGGREANTEAFF
TRBV11-2	TRBJ1-1	-	-	TGTGCCAGCAGCTTATGGAGGACTGAAGCTTTCTTT	CASSLWRTEAFF
TRBV7-9	TRBJ1-5	-	-	TGTGCCAGCAGCTTAGCTCAGGGGAATCAGCCCCAGCATTTT	CASSLAQGNQPQHF
TRBV18	TRBJ2-3	-	TRBD2	TGTGCCAGCTCACCAGGACTAGCGCAAACAGATACGCAGTATTTT	CASSPGLAQTDTQYF
TRBV5-4	TRBJ2-3	-	TRBD1	TGTGCCAGCAGCCAGGGGACAGCCGTTAGCACAGATACGCAGTATTTT	CASSQGTAVSTDTQYF
TRBV2	TRBJ2-1	-	-	TGTGCCAGCAGGTTTGGGGCAGGTGTCTCTAGGGAGCAGTTCTTC	CASRFGAGVSREQFF
TRBV7-9	TRBJ2-7	once	TRBD1	TGTGCCAGCAGCCCCTGGACAGGGAGGAGCTCCTACGAGCAGTACTTC	CASSPWTGRSSYEQYF
TRBV7-2	TRBJ2-1	-	TRBD1	TGTGCCAGCAGCAGAGCAACAGGGGCCGGCTCCTACAATGAGCAGTTCTTC	CASSRATGAGSYNEQFF
TRBV25-1	TRBJ1-4	-	-	TGTGCCAGCACCCTTGGGGCGGCTACTAATGAAAAACTGTTTTTT	CASTLGAATNEKLFF
TRBV6-5	TRBJ1-1	-	-	TGTGCCAGCAGTTACGGGGCAACCGAAGCTTTCTTT	CASSYGATEAFF
TRBV5-4	TRBJ2-5	-	-	TGTGCCAGCAGCAAGAGAGTAAGCCCTGAGAAAGAGACCCAGTACTTC	CASSKRVSPEKETQYF
TRBV2	TRBJ2-7	-	-	TGTGCCAGCAGTGAGTTCTCCGGGACAAAATACGAGCAGTACTTC	CASSEFSGTKYEQYF
TRBV3-1/TRBV3-2	TRBJ2-3	-	TRBD2	TGTGCCAGCAGCCCACTAGCGGGAGTAGGAGATACGCAGTATTTT	CASSPLAGVGDTQYF
TRBV15	TRBJ1-6	-	-	TGTGCCACCAGCAGCCGGGACAAGGCCAATTCACCCCTCCACTTT	CATSSRDKANSPLHF
TRBV5-5	TRBJ2-3	few	TRBD2	TGTGCCAGCAGCTTGGCTCCCGGGACTAGTAACACAGATACGCAGTATTTT	CASSLAPGTSNTDTQYF
TRBV14	TRBJ2-7	-	TRBD2	TGTGCCAGCAGCCCGGGGAGGGTATTCTACGAGCAGTACTTC	CASSPGRVFYEQYF
TRBV19	TRBJ2-7	-	-	TGTGCCAGTAAAGGCGGGATGGAATCTTACGAGCAGTACTTC	CASKGGMESYEQYF
TRBV5-1	TRBJ2-7	-	TRBD2	TGCGCCAGCAGCAAGTCGACTAGCGTAGCCCCACTATTCTACGAGCAGTACTTC	CASSKSTSVAPLFYEQYF
TRBV7-9	TRBJ2-7	-	TRBD1	TGTGCCAGCAGCAGGGCTGCAGGGGGCCATGACGAGCAGTACTTC	CASSRAAGGHDEQYF
TRBV19	TRBJ1-1	-	-	TGTGCCAGTAGTAGGCAACAGGGAGAGGGCACTGAAGCTTTCTTT	CASSRQQGEGTEAFF
TRBV27	TRBJ1-5	-	-	TGTGCCAGCAGTTTACGCGGGGAAAATCAGCCCCAGCATTTT	CASSLRGENQPQHF
TRBV30	TRBJ2-7	-	-	TGTGCCTCTTCCGACGGGAGTGGGTACGAGCAGTACTTC	CASSDGSGYEQYF
TRBV21-1	TRBJ2-4	-	-	TGTGCCAGCAGCAAAATATGCAGACTAGCCAAAAACATTCAGTACTTC	CASSKICRLAKNIQYF
TRBV5-6	TRBJ1-1	few	-	TGTGCCAGCAGCTTAAGGGGCACTGAAGCTTTCTTT	CASSLRGTEAFF
TRBV5-1	TRBJ2-1	once	TRBD1	TGCGCCAGCAGCGAGACAGGGGGTATAGTCGATGAGCAGTTCTTC	CASSETGGIVDEQFF
TRBV30	TRBJ2-6	-	-	TGTGCCTGGGCTTCTGGGGCCAACGTCCTGACTTTC	CAWASGANVLTF
TRBV5-8	TRBJ1-2	-	-	TGTGCCAGCAGCTTTCGCATCCAGGGCCTTACATACGACTATGGCTACACCTTC	CASSFRIQGLTYDYGYTF
TRBV27	TRBJ2-3	-	-	TGTGCCAGCAGTCCCCCCCCGCGGATTTCTAGCACAGATACGCAGTATTTT	CASSPPPRISSTDTQYF
TRBV18	TRBJ1-4	-	TRBD1	TGTGCCAGCTCACCTTCGATGGGACAGGCCAATGAAAAACTGTTTTTT	CASSPSMGQANEKLFF
TRBV28	TRBJ1-2	-	-	TGTGCCAGCAGCAACAGGTCCCCGCTTGGCTACACCTTC	CASSNRSPLGYTF